This entry describes one T cell receptor beta chain. Its specificity is not known. This record comes from a study of cytomegalovirus exposure and HLA in healthy donors. Looking at the study overall: Early released data comprised 75 million to 100 million unique TCRs from HLA-typed donors. Overall study results and limits: The dataset shows that most TCR sequences were rare, while some public TCRs occurred in many donors.

Germline V gene lookup returns CDR1 SEHNR and CDR2 FQNEAQ (reference sequence). Trimming cost V 1 base and J 5 bases; bases outside gene matches: 4. This CDR3 comprises 15 residues. The study ran its PCR with 60 Vbeta and 13 Jbeta primers. Libraries were prepared by immunoSEQ multiplex PCR; TCRdb keeps only in-frame clonotypes and omits some of them. The sample shows about 140,000 clones, 70% to 80% of them seen only once. The V gene is TRBV7-9, the J gene TRBJ2-1; 8 nucleotides line up with TRBD1. This sequence was found in a female donor in good health and CMV-seronegative. Source material: PBMCs. The CDR3 is CASSLGQGRDNEQFF. The CDR3 DNA reads TGTGCCAGCAGCTTAGGACAGGGGCGGGACAATGAGCAGTTCTTC. Together with reference TRBV7-9 and TRBJ2-1, the CDR3 gives the full variable domain: DTGVSQNPRHKITKRGQNVTFRCDPISEHNRLYWYRQTLGQGPEFLTYFQNEAQLEKSRLLSDRFSAERPKGSFSTLEIQRTEQGDSAMYLCASSLGQGRDNEQFFGPGTRLTVL.